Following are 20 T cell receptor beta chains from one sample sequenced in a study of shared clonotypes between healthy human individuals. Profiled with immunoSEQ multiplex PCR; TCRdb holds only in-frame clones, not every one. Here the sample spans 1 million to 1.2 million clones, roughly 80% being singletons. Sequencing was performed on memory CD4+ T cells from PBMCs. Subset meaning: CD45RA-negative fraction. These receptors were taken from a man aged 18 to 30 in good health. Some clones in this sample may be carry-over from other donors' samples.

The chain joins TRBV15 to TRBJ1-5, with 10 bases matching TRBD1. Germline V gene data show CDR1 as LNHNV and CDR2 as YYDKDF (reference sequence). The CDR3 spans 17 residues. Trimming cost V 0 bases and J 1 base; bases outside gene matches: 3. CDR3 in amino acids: CATSRETGGHSNQPQHF. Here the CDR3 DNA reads TGTGCCACCAGCAGAGAGACAGGGGGCCACAGCAATCAGCCCCAGCATTTT.

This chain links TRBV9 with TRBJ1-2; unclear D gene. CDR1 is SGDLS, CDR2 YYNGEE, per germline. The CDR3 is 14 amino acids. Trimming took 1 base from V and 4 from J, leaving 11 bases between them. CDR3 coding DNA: TGTGCCAGCAGCGTAAGTTCTCAGGTCTATGGCTACACCTTC. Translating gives CASSVSSQVYGYTF.

This CDR3 is CASSITGGRLDTEAFF. CDR3 bases: TGTGCCAGTAGTATAACGGGGGGCCGCTTAGACACTGAAGCTTTCTTT. The chain couples TRBV19 to TRBJ1-1; possibly TRBD1 for D (6 bases). This CDR3 comprises 16 residues. CDR1 is LNHDA and CDR2 is SQIVND in the germline V gene (reference sequence). V lost 2 bases to trimming and J lost 3 bases, with 16 bases between them.

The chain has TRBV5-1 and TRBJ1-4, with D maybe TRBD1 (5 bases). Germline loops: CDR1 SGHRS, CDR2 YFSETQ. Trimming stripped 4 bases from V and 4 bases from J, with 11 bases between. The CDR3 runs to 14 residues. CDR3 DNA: TGCGCCAGCAGCGGGACGGGATATAATGAAAAACTGTTTTTT. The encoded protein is CASSGTGYNEKLFF.

The CDR3 sequence: CASSPPGLAPDTQYF. The CDR3 coding sequence is TGTGCCAGCAGCCCACCGGGACTAGCTCCAGATACGCAGTATTTT. V and J are TRBV7-9 and TRBJ2-3, with TRBD2 matching 9 bases. Germline V gives CDR1 SEHNR, CDR2 FQNEAQ (reference sequence). The V segment lost 5 bases and the J segment 4 bases; nucleotides outside the gene matches: 7. CDR3 size: 15 residues.

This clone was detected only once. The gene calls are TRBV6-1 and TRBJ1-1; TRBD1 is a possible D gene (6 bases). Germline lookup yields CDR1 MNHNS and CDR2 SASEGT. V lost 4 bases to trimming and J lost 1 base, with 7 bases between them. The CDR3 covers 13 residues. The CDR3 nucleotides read TGTGCCAGCAGTGCGGGACAGAACACTGAAGCTTTCTTT. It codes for CASSAGQNTEAFF.

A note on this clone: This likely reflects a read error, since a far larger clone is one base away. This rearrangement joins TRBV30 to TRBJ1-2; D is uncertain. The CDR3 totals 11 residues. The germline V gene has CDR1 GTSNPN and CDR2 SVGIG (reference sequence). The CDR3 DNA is TGTGCCCGGAGTTCTCCCGCGGACTACACCTTC. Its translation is CARSSPADYTF.

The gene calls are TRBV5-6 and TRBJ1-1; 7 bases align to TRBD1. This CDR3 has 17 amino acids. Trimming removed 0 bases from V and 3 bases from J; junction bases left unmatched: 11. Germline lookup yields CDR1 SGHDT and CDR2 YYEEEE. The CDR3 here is CASSLERGLDSDTEAFF. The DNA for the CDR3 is TGTGCCAGCAGCTTGGAGAGGGGGCTAGATAGCGACACTGAAGCTTTCTTT.

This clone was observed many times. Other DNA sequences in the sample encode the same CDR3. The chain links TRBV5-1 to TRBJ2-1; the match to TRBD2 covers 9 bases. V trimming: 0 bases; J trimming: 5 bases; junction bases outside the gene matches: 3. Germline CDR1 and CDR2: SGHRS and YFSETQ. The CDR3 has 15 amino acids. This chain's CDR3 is CASSLVASGDNEQFF. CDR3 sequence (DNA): TGCGCCAGCAGCTTGGTGGCTAGCGGGGACAATGAGCAGTTCTTC.

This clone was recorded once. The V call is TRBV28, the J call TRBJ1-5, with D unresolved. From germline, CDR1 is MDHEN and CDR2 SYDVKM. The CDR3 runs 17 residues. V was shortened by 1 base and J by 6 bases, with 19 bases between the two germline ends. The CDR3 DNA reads TGTGCCAGCAGTTTATCTAGGTCCTTTTTTACTTCTCAGCCCCAGCATTTT. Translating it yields CASSLSRSFFTSQPQHF.

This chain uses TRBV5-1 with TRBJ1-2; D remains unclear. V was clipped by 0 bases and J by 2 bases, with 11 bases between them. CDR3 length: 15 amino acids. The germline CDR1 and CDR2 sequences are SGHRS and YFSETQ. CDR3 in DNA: TGCGCCAGCAGCTTGGGTTTCGGGGAGAACTATGGCTACACCTTC. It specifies CASSLGFGENYGYTF. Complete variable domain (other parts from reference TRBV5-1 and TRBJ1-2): KAGVTQTPRYLIKTRGQQVTLSCSPISGHRSVSWYQQTPGQGLQFLFEYFSETQRNKGNFPGRFSGRQFSNSRSEMNVSTLELGDSALYLCASSLGFGENYGYTFGSGTRLTVV.

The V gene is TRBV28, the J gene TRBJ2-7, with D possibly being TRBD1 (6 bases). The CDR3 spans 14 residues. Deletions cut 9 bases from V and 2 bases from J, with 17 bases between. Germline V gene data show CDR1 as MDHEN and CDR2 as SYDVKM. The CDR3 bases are TGTGCCAGTCGCGAACAACAGGGCGCCTACGAGCAGTACTTC. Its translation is CASREQQGAYEQYF.

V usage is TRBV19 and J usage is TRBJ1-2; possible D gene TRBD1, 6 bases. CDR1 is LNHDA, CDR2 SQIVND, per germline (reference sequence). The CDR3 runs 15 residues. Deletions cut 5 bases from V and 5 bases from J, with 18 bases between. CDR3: CASSLPQGTQYGYTF. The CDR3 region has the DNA TGTGCCAGTAGTTTACCACAGGGAACCCAGTATGGCTACACCTTC.

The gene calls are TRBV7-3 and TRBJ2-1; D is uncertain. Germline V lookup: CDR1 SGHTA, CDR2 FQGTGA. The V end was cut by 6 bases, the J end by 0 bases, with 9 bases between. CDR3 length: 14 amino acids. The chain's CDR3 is CASSPMSSYNEQFF. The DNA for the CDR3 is TGTGCCAGCAGTCCGATGAGCTCCTACAATGAGCAGTTCTTC.

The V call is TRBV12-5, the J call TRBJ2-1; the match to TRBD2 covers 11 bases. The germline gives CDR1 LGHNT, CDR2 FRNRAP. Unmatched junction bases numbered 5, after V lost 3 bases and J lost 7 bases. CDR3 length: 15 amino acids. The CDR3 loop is CASGFGASGRNEQFF. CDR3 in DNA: TGTGCTAGTGGTTTCGGGGCTAGCGGGAGGAATGAGCAGTTCTTC.

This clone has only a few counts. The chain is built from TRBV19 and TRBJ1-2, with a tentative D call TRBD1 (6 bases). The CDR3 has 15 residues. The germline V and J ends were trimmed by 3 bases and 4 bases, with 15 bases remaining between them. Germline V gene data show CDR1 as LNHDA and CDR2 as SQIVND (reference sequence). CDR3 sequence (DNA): TGTGCCAGTAGTATGGGACGCGGGGGGCCCTATGGCTACACCTTC. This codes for CASSMGRGGPYGYTF. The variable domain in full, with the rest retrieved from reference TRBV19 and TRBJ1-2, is DGGITQSPKYLFRKEGQNVTLSCEQNLNHDAMYWYRQDPGQGLRLIYYSQIVNDFQKGDIAEGYSVSREKKESFPLTVTSAQKNPTAFYLCASSMGRGGPYGYTFGSGTRLTVV.

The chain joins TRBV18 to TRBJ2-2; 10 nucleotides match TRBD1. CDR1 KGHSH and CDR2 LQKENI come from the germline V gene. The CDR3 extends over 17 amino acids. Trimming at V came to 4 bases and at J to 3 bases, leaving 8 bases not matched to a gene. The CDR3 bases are TGTGCCAGCTCACGACTGACCGGGACAGGGGACACCGGGGAGCTGTTTTTT. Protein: CASSRLTGTGDTGELFF.

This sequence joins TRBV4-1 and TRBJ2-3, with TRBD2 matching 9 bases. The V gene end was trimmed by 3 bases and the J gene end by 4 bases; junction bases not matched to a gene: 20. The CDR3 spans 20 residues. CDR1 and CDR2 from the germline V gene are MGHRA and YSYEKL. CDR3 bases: TGCGCCAGCAGCCACCTTCAGAGGGGAAGCGGGAGGAGGTGGGCAGATACGCAGTATTTT. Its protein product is CASSHLQRGSGRRWADTQYF.

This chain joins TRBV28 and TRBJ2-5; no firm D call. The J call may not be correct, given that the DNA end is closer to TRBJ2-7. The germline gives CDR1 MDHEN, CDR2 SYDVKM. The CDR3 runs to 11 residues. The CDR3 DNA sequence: TGTGCCAGCAGTCGGGTCGGCGAGCAGTACTTC. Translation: CASSRVGEQYF.

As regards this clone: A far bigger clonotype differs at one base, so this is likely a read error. The CDR3: CASSPGGQETRYF. CDR3 coding DNA: TGTGCCAGCAGCCCAGGGGGGCAAGAGACCCGGTACTTC. The chain carries TRBV6-6 and TRBJ2-5; D might be TRBD1 (7 bases). The CDR3 extends over 13 amino acids. Germline V gene lookup returns CDR1 MNHNY and CDR2 SVGAGI (reference sequence).